This TCR beta chain was profiled in a study of cytomegalovirus exposure and HLA in healthy donors (dated by TCRdb to 2016 to 2017). Regarding the research as a whole: An earlier analysis of fewer than 750 of the donors reported around 280 Gb of sequence data and some 110 million unique TCR beta sequences obtained from some 170 million T cells. An early release covering about 600 HLA-typed donors comprised about 320 gigabases of sequencing data and 85 million or so unique TCR sequences. Of the 300 to 500 genotyped donors, 81% were placed in the genetic ancestry cluster associated with self-reported Caucasian donors. The aim of the study was to test whether cataloging public T cell receptors could identify signatures of past pathogen exposure. The T cell repertoires of under 700 subjects were profiled by immunosequencing and related to cytomegalovirus serostatus. In addition to the first cohort of 666 subjects, a separate validation cohort of approximately 130 different subjects was used. High-throughput TCR immunosequencing, statistical association of individual TCRs with disease status, and machine learning were combined to predict cytomegalovirus infection status. A later analysis re-examined previously published TCR beta repertoires from more than 650 donors and added high-resolution HLA genotyping to investigate patterns of TCR occurrence. Rather than using new phenotypic data, the later analysis identified candidate immune exposures from TCR beta sequences and from how often those sequences occurred across donors. In an earlier analysis of 587 of the donors, high-throughput TCR beta sequencing was used to judge whether each TCR beta V gene segment behaved as functional or pseudogenic. Alongside the repertoire data, information on donor age, sex, ethnicity and CMV serostatus was compiled. Genome-wide SNP genotypes for about 60% of the roughly 700 donors were used in a later genetic analysis, which treated that subset as a discovery cohort. All discovery cohort repertoires had been generated using a single sequencing platform. Both class I and class II loci were covered by HLA typing, at four-digit resolution. Typing coverage differed by locus: A, B, C, DRB1 and DQB1 were typed in about 620-640 donors, DQA1 in about 550, DPA1 in around 580, and DPB1 in approximately 450. Several DR-DQ haplotypes were treated as single units for association and clustering because of strong linkage in the cohort. Among over 350 genotyped donors of the cohort, an average of about 240,000 unique TCR beta nucleotide sequences were sequenced per donor, approximately 20% of them non-productive.

The CDR3 holds 15 amino acids from the cysteine to the phenylalanine. This entry keeps only the CDR3 DNA: 45 bases, framed from base 1. Via the germline V gene (reference sequence), CDR1 is MNHEY and CDR2 SMNVEV. From V the trimming removes 2 bases and from J it removes 6 bases, while the gene matches leave 9 bases of the junction unaccounted for. Paper-wide results and their limitations: Linkage disequilibrium might explain the correlated functional status among segregating V segments, but an unknown experimental factor could not be ruled out. When HLA alleles, especially DR and DQ, strongly co-occurred, TCR associations were difficult to assign to individual alleles. According to a later analysis, parvovirus B19, influenza, CMV and Epstein-Barr virus appeared linked to several top co-occurrence clusters. Because HLA typing was unavailable for some donors at each locus, only the typed subset was used in association tests. In a later analysis, HLA-associated TCR beta chains showed more clonal expansion and lower generation probabilities than non-associated chains that were equally common. In vitro tests confirmed that a few of the cytomegalovirus-associated TCR beta chains recognize cytomegalovirus antigens. In a later analysis, most CMV-associated TCR beta chains were found to appear HLA-restricted, with HLA associations seemingly driven largely by CMV exposure. Immune exposure information for the cohort was limited to CMV serostatus. An earlier analysis of approximately 600 of the donors showed that most TCR beta V segments appeared in productive rearrangements either about 87% or about 30% of the time, which broadly matched IMGT annotations. Across donors, most TCR sequences were observed very rarely, whereas some public TCRs were present in many individuals. Only TCR beta chains were sequenced in this cohort, and the absence of alpha or paired-chain data limited detectable features. According to the authors, the approach could potentially be generalized to other disease states and immunological phenotypes. In a later analysis, around 17,000 TCR beta sequences were associated with specific HLA alleles at a false discovery rate of 0.05. In the study, around 160 TCR beta chains were listed as associated with cytomegalovirus. V-gene and J-gene trimming of TCR beta chains was associated with a missense DCLRE1C variant in a later genetic analysis, and the association was replicated in an independent cohort. Because the 87-base-pair reads could not distinguish some IMGT-functional V segments, including TRBV6-2 and TRBV6-3, those segments were excluded. A cluster of highly shared sequence variants was judged likely to represent a technical artifact of the sequencing pipeline. Cytomegalovirus status was reported to be diagnosed by the classifier with high specificity and sensitivity in both the original and validation cohorts. According to a later genetic analysis, donors in an Asian-associated ancestry cluster had fewer N-insertions in productive TCRs than the approximately 700-donor mean. The presence/absence analyses assumed that sequencing depth was roughly uniform across donors, and that assumption may not be true. The earlier analysis of approximately 590 of the donors excluded 15 to 20 rarely observed V segments, including chromosome 9 orphons, because counts were too low. A further reported finding was that TCR beta sequences accurately predicted the HLA-A and HLA-B alleles for most subjects in the first cohort. In a later analysis, the rate of TCR association differed among HLA loci, with DRB1 alleles having the most associated TCRs and HLA-C alleles having the fewest.

The library was built by means of the immunoSEQ multiplex PCR assay. For the multiplex PCR, a mixture combining 60 forward primers for TCR Vbeta segments and 13 reverse primers for TCR Jbeta segments was used. A multiplex PCR assay on genomic DNA amplified the CDR3 region of rearranged TCR beta genes. Amplified TCR beta libraries were sequenced as 87-base-pair reads on the Illumina HiSeq System. In the original analysis: Across the roughly 670 repertoires, a later analysis counted approximately 83 million unique TCR beta chains, 8.5 million to 12 million of which were shared by at least two donors. To remove PCR and sequencing errors, raw reads were error-corrected and collapsed into unique sequences using a nearest-neighbor algorithm that merged closely related sequences. To assign V, D and J gene segments, CDR3 sequences were aligned to IMGT reference sequences. For a sequence to be retained, at least a six-nucleotide match to both a V gene segment and a J gene segment was required. Rearrangements were classified as productive when the CDR3 lacked stop codons and remained in frame with V and J, and all other rearrangements were classified as non-productive. CDR3 was defined by IMGT convention, running from the second conserved V-encoded cysteine to the conserved J-encoded phenylalanine. Sequences without an unambiguous match to a single V gene segment were excluded from the earlier analysis of several hundred of the donors. An earlier analysis of several hundred of the donors called V segments functional above 56.7% productive rearrangements and segregating when the between-donor standard deviation exceeded 5%. A statistical classification framework was built for diagnosing cytomegalovirus status from the catalog of TCR beta chain sequences. In a later analysis, TCR nucleotide sequences were compared against IMGT/GENE-DB human TR gene sequences so that V and J genes could be assigned. Using the TCRdist pipeline, a later analysis assigned CDR3 sequences along with most-parsimonious VDJ recombination scenarios. In a later analysis, each TCR beta chain was defined by its CDR3 amino acid sequence together with its V-gene family, and reads without a unique V-gene family were excluded. As a way to deal with suspected cross-contamination and a sequencing artifact, a later analysis dropped 592 nucleotide sequences that were highly shared and had low generation probability. For each public chain, a later analysis derived a clonal expansion index from normalized ranks of inferred template counts within each repertoire. Generation probabilities in a later analysis came from a VDJ recombination model fitted to out-of-frame rearrangements, and those results were checked against IGoR. In a later analysis, hypergeometric tests were used to score TCR-TCR, TCR-HLA and TCR-CMV co-occurrence, with a repertoire-size bias correction applied to TCR pairs. In a later analysis, false discovery rates were estimated by permuting HLA or CMV assignments 20 times. In a later analysis, co-occurring TCRs were grouped with DBSCAN, and TCRdist sequence similarity was added when clustering was performed within HLA-allele-positive subsets. Repertoires with fewer than 30,000 or more than 120,000 public chains, plus five repertoires with anomalous nucleotide sharing, were excluded from co-occurrence clustering. TCRdb limited this immuneACCESS table to in-frame rearrangements with V and J called. A share of clones is missing; checked studies link under half to unresolved V genes, and the rest is unexplained. V, J and clone size reflect that table, while D and trimming were determined from the DNA. This sample gives around 250,000 clones in total; 80% to 85% of them show up just once. Approximately 8.4% of the sample belongs to the ten largest clones.

A word on this clone: Its binding antigen is unknown. Nothing much larger sits one base from this clone, and base qualities are not available.

The cohort comprised more than 550 healthy bone marrow donors. All cohort members were sampled while nominally healthy, although unrecorded immune exposures were likely present. The donor was CMV seropositive and was included in the group of approximately 300 seropositive cohort members. Each donor provided a peripheral blood sample, and peripheral blood mononuclear cells were used for TCR beta sequencing. The Qiagen DNeasy Blood Extraction Kit was used to extract genomic DNA from the blood cell samples. This chain is built from TRBV27 and TRBJ1-2; the junction holds 7 bases that match TRBD1. The sequence came from a woman aged 55 to 70 in good health and CMV-seropositive. The sequencing sample was made of PBMCs. The DNA sequence follows: TGTGCCAGCAGTTTACGGGGACAGCTCGGGCATGGCTACACCTTC. This codes for CASSLRGQLGHGYTF.